Below are 16 T cell receptor beta chains sequenced from a single sample in a study of beta chain features in type 1 diabetes. Isolated RNA was reverse transcribed in full, so expressed TCRB transcripts were sequenced. Assay used: immunoSEQ multiplex PCR; TCRdb lists only in-frame clones, some missing. The data contain 40,000 to 45,000 clones, approximately 49% of them singletons. Source material: central memory CD4+ T cells from blood. Source of these receptors: a woman under 30 in good health.

The J gene is TRBJ1-2, the V gene TRBV19; TRBD1 might be the D (5 bases). Germline lookup yields CDR1 LNHDA and CDR2 SQIVND (reference sequence). V was cut by 5 bases and J by 4 bases, with 20 bases left in between. The CDR3 covers 16 residues. This CDR3 reads CASSDPRHGGGYGYTF. CDR3 bases: TGTGCCAGTAGTGACCCCAGGCACGGCGGGGGCTATGGCTACACCTTC.

This chain connects TRBV30 to TRBJ2-7; D not certain. Germline V gene sequence: CDR1 GTSNPN, CDR2 SVGIG (reference sequence). The CDR3 contains 11 residues. CDR3 DNA: TGTGCTTTACAGCTCTCCTACGAGCAGTACTTC. It encodes CALQLSYEQYF. The full variable domain, rest sourced from reference TRBV30 and TRBJ2-7, is SQTIHQWPATLVQPVGSPLSLECTVEGTSNPNLYWYRQAAGRGLQLLFYSVGIGQISSEVPQNLSASRPQDRQFILSSKKLLLSDSGFYLCALQLSYEQYFGPGTRLTVT.

This clone came up a few times. The rearrangement uses TRBV5-4 and TRBJ2-1, with TRBD1 matching 8 bases. CDR3 length: 15 amino acids. V dropped 5 bases and J dropped 3; count of bases not matched to a gene: 7. Germline assignment: CDR1 SGHNT and CDR2 YYREEE (reference sequence). This CDR3 reads CASRPTGDIYNEQFF. The DNA of the CDR3 is TGTGCCAGCAGGCCGACAGGGGATATCTACAATGAGCAGTTCTTC.

The V call is TRBV5-1, the J call TRBJ2-7; tentative D call: TRBD1 (5 bases). Between the trimmed V and J ends, which lost 0 bases and 3 bases, there was a span of 7 bases. Germline loops: CDR1 SGHRS, CDR2 YFSETQ. The CDR3 has 13 residues. DNA of the CDR3: TGCGCCAGCAGCTTGGCCACAGGCTACGAGCAGTACTTC. Its translation is CASSLATGYEQYF. The variable domain in full, with the rest retrieved from reference TRBV5-1 and TRBJ2-7, is KAGVTQTPRYLIKTRGQQVTLSCSPISGHRSVSWYQQTPGQGLQFLFEYFSETQRNKGNFPGRFSGRQFSNSRSEMNVSTLELGDSALYLCASSLATGYEQYFGPGTRLTVT.

This clone turned up a few times. The chain combines TRBV6-1 with TRBJ1-2; perhaps TRBD1 as D (6 bases). Trimming cost V 0 bases and J 6 bases, with 17 bases left between them. CDR1 is MNHNS and CDR2 is SASEGT in the germline V gene. This CDR3 is 16 amino acids long. CDR3 protein: CASSEAQGLRTDGYTF. The CDR3 nucleotides are TGTGCCAGCAGTGAAGCTCAGGGGTTGCGGACTGATGGCTACACCTTC.

This clone was found a few times. J is TRBJ2-7 and V is TRBV6-1, with 8 bases fitting TRBD2. The CDR3 has 12 amino acids. Germline assignment: CDR1 MNHNS and CDR2 SASEGT. V lost 6 bases to trimming and J lost 3 bases; unmatched junction nucleotides: 1. The CDR3 DNA sequence: TGTGCCAGCAGCCTAGCGGGCTACGAGCAGTACTTC. Translated: CASSLAGYEQYF.

This clone was seen a handful of times. The V call is TRBV7-2, the J call TRBJ2-7, with 9 bases aligning to TRBD1. The trim removed 5 bases at V and 4 bases at J, leaving 6 bases unmatched. The germline V gene has CDR1 SGHTA and CDR2 FQGNSA. The CDR3 runs 14 residues. The CDR3 DNA reads TGTGCCAGCAGCAAAAGACAGGGGGAATACGAGCAGTACTTC. Encoded protein: CASSKRQGEYEQYF.

The chain links TRBV19 to TRBJ1-1; no reliable D call. This CDR3 comprises 14 residues. V lost 6 bases to trimming and J lost 4 bases, with 15 bases between them. Germline CDR1 is LNHDA and CDR2 is SQIVND (reference sequence). CDR3 nucleotides: TGTGCCAGTAGGCTGAAAAAAGAGGGCACTGAAGCTTTCTTT. Translated: CASRLKKEGTEAFF.

This clone was detected only a few times. The J gene is TRBJ1-5, the V gene TRBV30; tentative D call: TRBD1 (5 bases). Trimming took 1 base from V and 4 from J, leaving 8 bases between them. Germline V lookup: CDR1 GTSNPN, CDR2 SVGIG (reference sequence). The CDR3 has 13 amino acids. The CDR3 nucleotides are TGTGCCTGGAGTGCGCAGGGTAATCAGCCCCAGCATTTT. The encoded protein is CAWSAQGNQPQHF.

This clone was seen a handful of times. The chain joins TRBV4-1 to TRBJ2-5; TRBD1 might be the D (6 bases). Germline V lookup: CDR1 MGHRA, CDR2 YSYEKL. Trimming shortened V by 0 bases and J by 2 bases, and 13 bases separated the two germline ends. The CDR3 loop spans 16 amino acids. DNA for the CDR3: TGCGCCAGCAGCCAAGATGGGTCAGGACAGCAAGAGACCCAGTACTTC. Translating it yields CASSQDGSGQQETQYF.

CDR3 in DNA: TGTGCCAGCAGCCCCAGACTAGCGGGACTCACAGATACGCAGTATTTT. It translates to CASSPRLAGLTDTQYF. The chain combines TRBV7-9 with TRBJ2-3; TRBD2 agrees at 11 bases. From germline, CDR1 is SEHNR and CDR2 FQNEAQ (reference sequence). V lost 5 bases, J lost 2 bases, and 6 bases stayed unmatched. The CDR3 is 16 amino acids.

A few counts support this clone. V usage is TRBV5-6 and J usage is TRBJ2-5; 10 nucleotides line up with TRBD2. Germline-derived CDR1 and CDR2 are SGHDT and YYEEEE. With V trimmed by 4 bases and J by 5 bases, 17 bases remained unmatched. This CDR3 region has 18 residues. The CDR3 nucleotides are TGTGCCAGCAGCGCGTTAACTAGCGGGGCCACCTATCGGGAGACCCAGTACTTC. This sequence encodes CASSALTSGATYRETQYF.

The chain recombines TRBV10-3 with TRBJ2-3; 10 bases line up with TRBD2. The CDR3 extends over 15 amino acids. With 6 bases clipped from V and 1 base from J, the junction kept 4 bases outside the gene matches. The germline V gene has CDR1 ENHRY and CDR2 SYGVKD. Written as DNA, the CDR3 is TGTGCCATCAGCGATGGGACTAGCGGCACAGATACGCAGTATTTT. Translation: CAISDGTSGTDTQYF.

The CDR3 nucleotides read TGTGCCAGCAGCTTAGTGACAGGGACGTACAATGAGCAGTTCTTC. It codes for CASSLVTGTYNEQFF. The chain combines TRBV7-8 with TRBJ2-1; TRBD1 matches 7 bases. CDR1 is SGHVS, CDR2 FQNEAQ, per germline. CDR3 size: 15 residues. J was trimmed by 4 bases and V by 1 base; bases with no gene match: 4.

The CDR3 sequence is CASSPGHNGGYTF. The CDR3 DNA sequence: TGTGCCAGCAGCCCCGGACACAATGGGGGCTACACCTTC. This chain uses TRBV7-3 with TRBJ1-2; TRBD1 might be the D (5 bases). Germline V CDR1 and CDR2: SGHTA, FQGTGA. Deletions cut 5 bases from V and 8 bases from J, with 15 bases between. This CDR3 is 13 amino acids long.

As concerns this clone: Distinct nucleotide sequences in the sample also encode this CDR3. The rearrangement uses TRBV29-1 and TRBJ2-7, with D maybe TRBD2 (5 bases). CDR1 and CDR2 (germline): SQVTM, ANQGSEA. This CDR3 has 11 amino acids. Trimming left V 5 bases short and J 5 bases short, with 10 bases between. The CDR3, as DNA: TGCAGCGTTAGAGGGTACCACGAGCAGTACTTC. Its protein product is CSVRGYHEQYF.